These T cell receptor beta chains were read from a single sample in a study of beta chain features in type 1 diabetes. Produced via immunoSEQ multiplex PCR; TCRdb's table is partial and in-frame only. Seen here are 600,000 to 650,000 clones, around 15% observed once, and the top ten hold about 0.097%. Sequenced sample: naive CD4+ T cells from blood. These receptors originate from a man aged 18-30 years in good health. Both conserved end residues are part of each CDR3. A D gene is named only where the DNA matches it firmly. The size field is filled for only some rows; it gives once, few, many or a size class.

j_gene: TRBJ1-5
abundance: NA
v_gene: TRBV7-2
d_gene: NA
CDR3nt: TGTGCCAGCAGCCCGGGGGGACGGCCCCAGCATTTT
CDR3aa: CASSPGGRPQHF

j_gene: TRBJ2-5
abundance: few
v_gene: TRBV27
d_gene: TRBD2
CDR3nt: TGTGCCAGCAGTCGAGTAGCGGGAGAAGAGACCCAGTACTTC
CDR3aa: CASSRVAGEETQYF

j_gene: TRBJ2-7
abundance: few
v_gene: TRBV6-1
d_gene: TRBD1
CDR3nt: TGTGCCAGCAGTGAAGCCTTAGACAGGGGCTACGAGCAGTACTTC
CDR3aa: CASSEALDRGYEQYF

j_gene: TRBJ1-5
abundance: few
v_gene: TRBV6-1
d_gene: NA
CDR3nt: TGTGCCAGCAGTCGGAGCAATCAGCCCCAGCATTTT
CDR3aa: CASSRSNQPQHF

j_gene: TRBJ2-3
abundance: NA
v_gene: TRBV19
d_gene: TRBD2
CDR3nt: TGTGCCACACGACTAGCGGGAGGGCGCGGGCAGTATTTT
CDR3aa: CATRLAGGRGQYF

j_gene: TRBJ1-5
abundance: NA
v_gene: TRBV10-1
d_gene: NA
CDR3nt: TGCGCCAGCAGTGAGGTGAAGGATAAGTGGAGCAATCAGCCCCAGCATTTT
CDR3aa: CASSEVKDKWSNQPQHF

j_gene: TRBJ2-5
abundance: NA
v_gene: TRBV25-1
d_gene: TRBD1
CDR3nt: TGTGCCAGCAGTGACCCAAGACAGGGGGCGAGAGAGACCCAGTACTTC
CDR3aa: CASSDPRQGARETQYF

j_gene: TRBJ2-7
abundance: NA
v_gene: TRBV5-6
d_gene: NA
CDR3nt: TGTGCCAGCAGCCACCGGGCCAACCCAGGGGAGCAGTACTTC
CDR3aa: CASSHRANPGEQYF

j_gene: TRBJ1-4
abundance: few
v_gene: TRBV14
d_gene: NA
CDR3nt: TGTGCCAGCAGCCAAGGATTGGACCGAGTCAATGAAAAACTGTTTTTT
CDR3aa: CASSQGLDRVNEKLFF

j_gene: TRBJ2-3
abundance: few
v_gene: TRBV9
d_gene: TRBD2
CDR3nt: TGTGCCAGCAGCGTTCATACTAGCGCAGATACGCAGTATTTT
CDR3aa: CASSVHTSADTQYF

j_gene: TRBJ2-3
abundance: NA
v_gene: TRBV4-1
d_gene: NA
CDR3nt: TGCGCCAGCAGCCAGCCCCTTCGGGGAAGCCGCCCAGATACGCAGTATTTT
CDR3aa: CASSQPLRGSRPDTQYF

j_gene: TRBJ2-5
abundance: few
v_gene: TRBV7-2
d_gene: TRBD1
CDR3nt: TGTGCCAGCAGCGAAAGGACAGGGAAAGAGACCCAGTACTTC
CDR3aa: CASSERTGKETQYF

j_gene: TRBJ2-7
abundance: NA
v_gene: TRBV6-6
d_gene: NA
CDR3nt: TGTGCCAGCAGGCAGGGGAGGAGTGAGCAGTACTTC
CDR3aa: CASRQGRSEQYF

j_gene: TRBJ2-2
abundance: NA
v_gene: TRBV10-3
d_gene: NA
CDR3nt: TGTGCCATCAGTGTGATCCTGAACACCGGGGAGCTGTTTTTT
CDR3aa: CAISVILNTGELFF

j_gene: TRBJ1-6
abundance: NA
v_gene: TRBV5-1
d_gene: NA
CDR3nt: TGCGCCAGCAGCTTTGGGAGTTCACCCCTCCACTTT
CDR3aa: CASSFGSSPLHF

j_gene: TRBJ1-6
abundance: few
v_gene: TRBV9
d_gene: NA
CDR3nt: TGTGCCAGCAGCGTAGAAACAGGGCGGAATTCACCCCTCCACTTT
CDR3aa: CASSVETGRNSPLHF

j_gene: TRBJ1-1
abundance: NA
v_gene: TRBV9
d_gene: NA
CDR3nt: TGTGCCAGCAGCGCGAAACAGGTTACTGAAGCTTTCTTT
CDR3aa: CASSAKQVTEAFF

j_gene: TRBJ2-3
abundance: NA
v_gene: TRBV7-7
d_gene: NA
CDR3nt: TGTGCCAGCAGCTTAAGTAGCTTCGAGGCCGATACGCAGTATTTT
CDR3aa: CASSLSSFEADTQYF

j_gene: TRBJ2-4
abundance: few
v_gene: TRBV7-2
d_gene: TRBD1
CDR3nt: TGTGCCAGCAGCTTAGGGGTCACGGGACAGGGAAACATTCAGTACTTC
CDR3aa: CASSLGVTGQGNIQYF

j_gene: TRBJ2-7
abundance: NA
v_gene: TRBV5-4
d_gene: TRBD1
CDR3nt: TGTGCCAGCAGTCGCGGACAGGGGCAGTACGAGCAGTACTTC
CDR3aa: CASSRGQGQYEQYF

j_gene: TRBJ1-2
abundance: few
v_gene: TRBV7-9
d_gene: NA
CDR3nt: TGTGCCAGCAGCTTAGTTAACTATGGCTACACCTTC
CDR3aa: CASSLVNYGYTF

j_gene: TRBJ1-2
abundance: NA
v_gene: TRBV4-2
d_gene: NA
CDR3nt: TGTGCCAGCAGCCAAGCAAGGCACTATGGCTACACCTTC
CDR3aa: CASSQARHYGYTF

j_gene: TRBJ1-1
abundance: NA
v_gene: TRBV29-1
d_gene: TRBD1
CDR3nt: TGCAGCGTCACTACAGGGGTTAACACTGAAGCTTTCTTT
CDR3aa: CSVTTGVNTEAFF

j_gene: TRBJ2-5
abundance: few
v_gene: TRBV19
d_gene: NA
CDR3nt: TGTGCCAGTAGTTTTAACAGCGGAGGGCAAGAGACCCAGTACTTC
CDR3aa: CASSFNSGGQETQYF

j_gene: TRBJ1-2
abundance: few
v_gene: TRBV29-1
d_gene: NA
CDR3nt: TGCAGCGTTGAGGTCGGAGCCTATGGCTACACCTTC
CDR3aa: CSVEVGAYGYTF

j_gene: TRBJ1-2
abundance: few
v_gene: TRBV4-3
d_gene: NA
CDR3nt: TGCGCCAGCAGCCAAGATTCTGTGTACTATGGCTACACCTTC
CDR3aa: CASSQDSVYYGYTF

j_gene: TRBJ2-1
abundance: few
v_gene: TRBV28
d_gene: NA
CDR3nt: TGTGCCAGCTTCCCCCCGGGGGGCCATGAGCAGTTCTTC
CDR3aa: CASFPPGGHEQFF

j_gene: TRBJ2-7
abundance: NA
v_gene: TRBV19
d_gene: NA
CDR3nt: TGTGCCAGTAGTATGAACGGGGTCTACGAGCAGTACTTC
CDR3aa: CASSMNGVYEQYF

j_gene: TRBJ1-4
abundance: NA
v_gene: TRBV7-2
d_gene: NA
CDR3nt: TGTGCCAGCAGCTTTAGTGGGGGCCCGAATGAAAAACTGTTTTTT
CDR3aa: CASSFSGGPNEKLFF

j_gene: TRBJ1-5
abundance: NA
v_gene: TRBV7-9
d_gene: NA
CDR3nt: TGTGCCAGCAGCTTAGGAGGCGGTCAGCCCCAGCATTTT
CDR3aa: CASSLGGGQPQHF

j_gene: TRBJ1-1
abundance: NA
v_gene: TRBV4-3
d_gene: NA
CDR3nt: TGCGCCAGCAGCCTGGGTGTAGGCCCCGGGAGAATTGAAGCTTTCTTT
CDR3aa: CASSLGVGPGRIEAFF

j_gene: TRBJ1-6
abundance: NA
v_gene: TRBV7-2
d_gene: NA
CDR3nt: TGTGCCAGCAGCCCTAGACAGCCCTCCTCCTATAATTCACCCCTCCACTTT
CDR3aa: CASSPRQPSSYNSPLHF

j_gene: TRBJ1-4
abundance: few
v_gene: TRBV25-1
d_gene: NA
CDR3nt: TGTGCCAGCAGTATGGACAGCTCTAATGAAAAACTGTTTTTT
CDR3aa: CASSMDSSNEKLFF

j_gene: TRBJ2-3
abundance: NA
v_gene: TRBV14
d_gene: NA
CDR3nt: TGTGCCAGCAGCCAAGGAATCGGTCGCGGCTTGTACACAGATACGCAGTATTTT
CDR3aa: CASSQGIGRGLYTDTQYF

j_gene: TRBJ1-1
abundance: few
v_gene: TRBV30
d_gene: TRBD1
CDR3nt: TGTGCCTGGAGGCGGGACAGGAACACTGAAGCTTTCTTT
CDR3aa: CAWRRDRNTEAFF

j_gene: TRBJ2-1
abundance: few
v_gene: TRBV5-1
d_gene: NA
CDR3nt: TGCGCCAGCAGCAGGGACATATTCAATGAGCAGTTCTTC
CDR3aa: CASSRDIFNEQFF

j_gene: TRBJ1-5
abundance: few
v_gene: TRBV29-1
d_gene: NA
CDR3nt: TGCAGCGTTGGTGGAAGTAGCAATCAGCCCCAGCATTTT
CDR3aa: CSVGGSSNQPQHF

j_gene: TRBJ1-2
abundance: NA
v_gene: TRBV28
d_gene: TRBD1
CDR3nt: TGTGCCAGCAGTCCACGTCTCGGGACAGGGGGCTATGGCTACACCTTC
CDR3aa: CASSPRLGTGGYGYTF

j_gene: TRBJ2-5
abundance: NA
v_gene: TRBV5-1
d_gene: TRBD1
CDR3nt: TGCGCCAGCAGCTTAGGGACAGTCCAAGAGACCCAGTACTTC
CDR3aa: CASSLGTVQETQYF

j_gene: TRBJ2-6
abundance: once
v_gene: TRBV11-2
d_gene: NA
CDR3nt: TGTGCCAGCAGCCCCAAGGGGGTTTTGTTATTATCTGGGGCCAACGTCCTGACTTTC
CDR3aa: CASSPKGVLLLSGANVLTF

j_gene: TRBJ2-3
abundance: NA
v_gene: TRBV30
d_gene: NA
CDR3nt: TGTGCCTGGACCCGGAGGCCCGGGGCAGATACGCAGTATTTT
CDR3aa: CAWTRRPGADTQYF

j_gene: TRBJ2-7
abundance: few
v_gene: TRBV30
d_gene: NA
CDR3nt: TGTGCCTGGAGTGTTTCTACGGTCTCCTACGAGCAGTACTTC
CDR3aa: CAWSVSTVSYEQYF

j_gene: TRBJ2-6
abundance: NA
v_gene: TRBV19
d_gene: TRBD1
CDR3nt: TGTGCCAGTAGGGAGACAGGGGGCGCTGGGGCCAACGTCCTGACTTTC
CDR3aa: CASRETGGAGANVLTF

j_gene: TRBJ2-6
abundance: few
v_gene: TRBV4-3
d_gene: TRBD1
CDR3nt: TGCGCCAGCAGCCAAGATCTTATTAAGGGGGCGTCTTCCGGGGCCAACGTCCTGACTTTC
CDR3aa: CASSQDLIKGASSGANVLTF

j_gene: TRBJ2-7
abundance: NA
v_gene: TRBV6-5
d_gene: TRBD2
CDR3nt: TGTGCCAGCAGTTACTCAGGACTAGCGACCTACGAGCAGTACTTC
CDR3aa: CASSYSGLATYEQYF

j_gene: TRBJ1-1
abundance: few
v_gene: TRBV25-1
d_gene: TRBD1
CDR3nt: TGTGCCAGCAGTATTGCCGGGACAGCGAACACTGAAGCTTTCTTT
CDR3aa: CASSIAGTANTEAFF

j_gene: TRBJ2-5
abundance: NA
v_gene: TRBV9
d_gene: TRBD1
CDR3nt: TGTGCCAGCAGCCAAGGGGACAGGGGGATTGAGACCCAGTACTTC
CDR3aa: CASSQGDRGIETQYF

j_gene: TRBJ2-5
abundance: NA
v_gene: TRBV5-1
d_gene: TRBD1
CDR3nt: TGCGCCAGCAGGCGGACAGGGACAGCACAAGAGACCCAGTACTTC
CDR3aa: CASRRTGTAQETQYF

j_gene: TRBJ2-3
abundance: few
v_gene: TRBV27
d_gene: NA
CDR3nt: TGTGCCAGCAGTCCTATCTCGGCGGGGCGCACAGATACGCAGTATTTT
CDR3aa: CASSPISAGRTDTQYF

j_gene: TRBJ2-4
abundance: NA
v_gene: TRBV7-2
d_gene: TRBD2
CDR3nt: TGTGCCAGCACAGGCCGGGGGGGCCTAGCCAAAAACATTCAGTACTTC
CDR3aa: CASTGRGGLAKNIQYF

j_gene: TRBJ2-5
abundance: NA
v_gene: TRBV7-9
d_gene: NA
CDR3nt: TGTGCCAGCAGCTTGCCCTTGCGGCAAGAGACCCAGTACTTC
CDR3aa: CASSLPLRQETQYF

j_gene: TRBJ2-7
abundance: NA
v_gene: TRBV29-1
d_gene: NA
CDR3nt: TGCAGCGTTGTGGGGTTTGGCGAGCAGTACTTC
CDR3aa: CSVVGFGEQYF

j_gene: TRBJ2-1
abundance: few
v_gene: TRBV29-1
d_gene: NA
CDR3nt: TGCAGCGTCGGGACCTATGGTGACAATGAGCAGTTCTTC
CDR3aa: CSVGTYGDNEQFF

j_gene: TRBJ2-7
abundance: few
v_gene: TRBV20-1
d_gene: NA
CDR3nt: TGCAGTGCTAGAGCCATCGGTGTGCAGTACTTC
CDR3aa: CSARAIGVQYF

j_gene: TRBJ1-5
abundance: NA
v_gene: TRBV19
d_gene: NA
CDR3nt: TGTGCCAGTAGGCGGACAGAGGCTTATAGCAATCAGCCCCAGCATTTT
CDR3aa: CASRRTEAYSNQPQHF

j_gene: TRBJ1-1
abundance: NA
v_gene: TRBV28
d_gene: NA
CDR3nt: TGTGCCAGCAGTTTATGGGGAAAGGGGTTTAGAGGGACTGAAGCTTTCTTT
CDR3aa: CASSLWGKGFRGTEAFF

j_gene: TRBJ2-2
abundance: few
v_gene: TRBV28
d_gene: NA
CDR3nt: TGTGCCAGCGACCAACCCACCGGGGAGCTGTTTTTT
CDR3aa: CASDQPTGELFF

j_gene: TRBJ2-2
abundance: few
v_gene: TRBV28
d_gene: NA
CDR3nt: TGTGCCAGCAGTTTACAGAGCACCGGGGAGCTGTTTTTT
CDR3aa: CASSLQSTGELFF

j_gene: TRBJ1-2
abundance: NA
v_gene: TRBV28
d_gene: NA
CDR3nt: TGTGCCAGCAGGTGGACAGAGTTCCATGGCTACACCTTC
CDR3aa: CASRWTEFHGYTF

j_gene: TRBJ2-7
abundance: few
v_gene: TRBV29-1
d_gene: TRBD2
CDR3nt: TGCAGCGTTCGGGCGGGAGGGCCGGAAGAGCAGTACTTC
CDR3aa: CSVRAGGPEEQYF